This T cell receptor (beta chain) was observed in a study of Siglec-9 on CD8 T cells in melanoma. On this clone: No antigen is known for it.

Produced via immunoSEQ multiplex PCR; TCRdb's table is partial and in-frame only. This table holds about 36,000 clones, roughly 84% found once. Whole-study findings and limits: An effector memory CD8+ subset marked by Siglec-9 reportedly appeared to gather in melanoma.

V lost 4 bases and J lost 5; bases outside the gene matches: 6. This CDR3 spans 14 amino acids. Germline V lookup: CDR1 LGHNA, CDR2 YNFKEQ. Sequencing used Siglec-9- CD8+ T cells sorted from blood. This receptor was identified in a human donor in good health. This chain connects TRBV4-2 to TRBJ2-7; TRBD2 aligns across 9 bases. The CDR3 reads CASSLTGLADEQYF. CDR3 DNA sequence: TGTGCCAGCAGCCTGACGGGACTAGCAGACGAGCAGTACTTC.